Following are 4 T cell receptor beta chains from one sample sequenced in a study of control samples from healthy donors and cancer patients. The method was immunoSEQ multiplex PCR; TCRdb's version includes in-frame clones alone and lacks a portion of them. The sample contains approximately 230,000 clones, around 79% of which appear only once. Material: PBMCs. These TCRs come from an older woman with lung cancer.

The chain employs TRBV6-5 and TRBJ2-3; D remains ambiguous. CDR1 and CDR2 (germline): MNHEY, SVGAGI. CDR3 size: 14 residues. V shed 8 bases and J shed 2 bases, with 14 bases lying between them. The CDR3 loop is CASAKDGNTDTQYF. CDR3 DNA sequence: TGTGCCAGCGCCAAGGACGGAAACACAGATACGCAGTATTTT.

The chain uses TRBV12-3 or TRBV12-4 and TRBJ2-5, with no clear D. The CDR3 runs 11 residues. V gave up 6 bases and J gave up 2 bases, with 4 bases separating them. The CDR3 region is CASSRQETQYF. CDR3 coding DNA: TGTGCCAGCAGCAGGCAAGAGACCCAGTACTTC.

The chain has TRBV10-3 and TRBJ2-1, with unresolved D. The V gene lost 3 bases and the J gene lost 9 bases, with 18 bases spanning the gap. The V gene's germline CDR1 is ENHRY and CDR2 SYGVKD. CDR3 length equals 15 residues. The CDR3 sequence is CAISERGGEMGEQFF. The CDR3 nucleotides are TGTGCCATCAGTGAAAGAGGTGGGGAAATGGGTGAGCAGTTCTTC.

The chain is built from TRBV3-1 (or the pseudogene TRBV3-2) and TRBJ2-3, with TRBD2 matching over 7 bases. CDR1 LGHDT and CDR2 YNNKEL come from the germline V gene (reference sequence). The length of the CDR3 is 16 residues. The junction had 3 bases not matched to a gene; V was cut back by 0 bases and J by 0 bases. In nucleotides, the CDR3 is TGTGCCAGCAGCCAAGATTGGGGGGGGAGCACAGATACGCAGTATTTT. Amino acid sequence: CASSQDWGGSTDTQYF.